The 25 T cell receptor beta chains listed next were all sequenced from one sample in a study of beta chain features in type 1 diabetes. Study outcomes and limitations: Shortening that was moderate but significant affected the TCRB CDR3s of Type 1 diabetes patients in all four CD4+ subsets.

What these receptors recognize is not known. The isolated RNA, all of it, was reverse transcribed, so expressed TCRB transcripts were what got sequenced. Produced via immunoSEQ multiplex PCR; TCRdb's table is partial and in-frame only. The sample gives roughly 700,000 clones, roughly 13% of which show up once; 0.022% is in the top ten. Sequenced material: naive CD4+ T cells from blood. The receptors were gathered from a man younger than 35 with type 1 diabetes.

The chain carries TRBV5-4 and TRBJ2-5; D might be TRBD2 (6 bases). Trimming left V 2 bases short and J 6 bases short, with 11 bases between. The germline V gene encodes CDR1 SGHNT and CDR2 YYREEE (reference sequence). There are 13 residues in the CDR3. The CDR3 DNA is TGTGCCAGCAGCTTTCCTAGCGCCCAGACCCAGTACTTC. Residues: CASSFPSAQTQYF.

The gene calls are TRBV7-9 and TRBJ2-5; the D gene is possibly TRBD2 (7 bases). V was trimmed by 4 bases and J by 1 base, leaving 13 bases between them. The CDR3 consists of 15 residues. Germline CDR1 reads SEHNR; CDR2 reads FQNEAQ (reference sequence). CDR3 region: CASSYGGPVQETQYF. CDR3 bases: TGTGCCAGCAGCTACGGGGGGCCGGTCCAAGAGACCCAGTACTTC.

V and J are TRBV5-8 and TRBJ2-5, with 11 bases matching TRBD1. The trim removed 4 bases at V and 4 bases at J, leaving 3 bases unmatched. Germline CDR1 SGHTS, CDR2 YDEGEE. This CDR3 contains 14 residues. CDR3 in amino acids: CASSRGQGGETQYF. CDR3 bases: TGTGCCAGCAGCCGGGGACAGGGGGGAGAGACCCAGTACTTC.

This clone was seen a few times. This rearrangement joins TRBV30 to TRBJ1-2, with D unclear. The CDR3 has 10 amino acids. The germline V gene has CDR1 GTSNPN and CDR2 SVGIG (reference sequence). Between the trimmed V and J ends, which lost 4 bases and 5 bases, there was a span of 5 bases. CDR3 amino acids: CAWKGYGYTF. The CDR3 nucleotides are TGTGCCTGGAAGGGTTATGGCTACACCTTC.

This clone turned up a few times. This chain connects TRBV30 to TRBJ2-1; D is uncertain. The germline gives CDR1 GTSNPN, CDR2 SVGIG (reference sequence). This CDR3 is built from 13 residues. V lost 1 base, J lost 8 bases, and 12 bases lay in between. CDR3 in amino acids: CAWSELQNDEQFF. The CDR3 DNA reads TGTGCCTGGAGTGAATTACAGAACGATGAGCAGTTCTTC.

This chain uses TRBV7-2 with TRBJ1-4; D is possibly TRBD1 (5 bases). Trimming took 8 bases from V and 3 from J, leaving 10 bases between them. The V gene's germline CDR1 is SGHTA and CDR2 FQGNSA. The CDR3 totals 13 residues. CDR3 coding DNA: TGTGCCAGCGGAGGGGTACCTAATGAAAAACTGTTTTTT. It yields the protein CASGGVPNEKLFF.

The V call is TRBV2, the J call TRBJ2-1; D is possibly TRBD2 (6 bases). V lost 6 bases and J lost 7, with 16 bases in between. This CDR3 has 14 amino acids. Looked up from germline, CDR1 is SNHLY and CDR2 is FYNNEI. In nucleotides, the CDR3 is TGTGCCAGCAGCCGGGACTGGCTGGGGAATGAGCAGTTCTTC. This sequence encodes CASSRDWLGNEQFF. The whole variable domain, remainder taken from reference TRBV2 and TRBJ2-1, is EPEVTQTPSHQVTQMGQEVILRCVPISNHLYFYWYRQILGQKVEFLVSFYNNEISEKSEIFDDQFSVERPDGSNFTLKIRSTKLEDSAMYFCASSRDWLGNEQFFGPGTRLTVL.

The chain couples TRBV10-3 to TRBJ1-5; 11 bases agree with TRBD1. This CDR3 spans 13 amino acids. V lost 8 bases to trimming and J lost 5 bases; unmatched junction nucleotides: 2. CDR1 is ENHRY and CDR2 is SYGVKD in the germline V gene. The CDR3 is CAIRTGGDQPQHF. CDR3 nucleotide sequence: TGTGCCATCCGGACAGGGGGCGATCAGCCCCAGCATTTT.

This chain joins TRBV30 and TRBJ1-1; no clear D. V dropped 3 bases and J dropped 3 bases, with 11 bases sitting between them. Germline loops: CDR1 GTSNPN, CDR2 SVGIG (reference sequence). The CDR3 extends over 13 amino acids. The CDR3, as DNA: TGTGCCTGGAGCAGGTTTATGGACACTGAAGCTTTCTTT. The encoded protein is CAWSRFMDTEAFF. The full variable domain, with the rest looked up from reference TRBV30 and TRBJ1-1, is SQTIHQWPATLVQPVGSPLSLECTVEGTSNPNLYWYRQAAGRGLQLLFYSVGIGQISSEVPQNLSASRPQDRQFILSSKKLLLSDSGFYLCAWSRFMDTEAFFGQGTRLTVV.

The chain couples TRBV6-1 to TRBJ2-1; D is ambiguous. The CDR3 is 13 amino acids. Germline V CDR1 and CDR2: MNHNS, SASEGT. Deletions cut 4 bases from V and 4 bases from J, with 8 bases between. Here the CDR3 DNA reads TGTGCCAGCAGTGGGAACAGATACAATGAGCAGTTCTTC. Its translation: CASSGNRYNEQFF.

The V call is TRBV7-9, the J call TRBJ2-5; TRBD2 matches at 7 bases. The CDR3 length is 15 residues. Germline CDR1 and CDR2: SEHNR and FQNEAQ (reference sequence). J was trimmed by 7 bases and V by 2 bases; bases with no gene match: 10. The CDR3 nucleotides read TGTGCCAGCAGCTTAAGGGCTAGCGGTACAGGGACCCAGTACTTC. This encodes CASSLRASGTGTQYF.

This clone was detected a few times. The rearrangement joins TRBV27 to TRBJ2-1; no firm D call. With 2 bases removed from V and 7 bases from J, the gap between germline ends came to 6 bases. The CDR3 consists of 12 residues. Germline V gene sequence: CDR1 MNHEY, CDR2 SMNVEV (reference sequence). Written as DNA, the CDR3 is TGTGCCAGCAGTTTAAACCGGAATGAGCAGTTCTTC. It translates to CASSLNRNEQFF.

The chain employs TRBV15 and TRBJ1-6; D remains unclear. The germline V gene has CDR1 LNHNV and CDR2 YYDKDF (reference sequence). The CDR3 totals 13 residues. Between the trimmed V and J ends, which lost 4 bases and 10 bases, there was a span of 11 bases. CDR3 loop: CATSTSYGSPLHF. CDR3 sequence (DNA): TGTGCCACCAGCACAAGCTACGGCTCACCCCTCCACTTT.

The CDR3 DNA is TGTGCCAGCAGCTTGATGTGGCTAGAAGAGACCCAGTACTTC. Translating gives CASSLMWLEETQYF. The chain employs TRBV5-5 and TRBJ2-5; no firm D call. The CDR3 is made up of 14 amino acids. V lost 1 base, J lost 3 bases, and 10 bases lay in between. Germline lookup yields CDR1 SGHKS and CDR2 YYEKEE (reference sequence).

This sequence joins TRBV7-8 and TRBJ2-2; tentatively, D is TRBD1 (5 bases). The germline V gene has CDR1 SGHVS and CDR2 FQNEAQ. CDR3 length: 15 residues. Trimming shortened V by 10 bases and J by 3 bases, and 18 bases separated the two germline ends. CDR3: CATAQGAPDTGELFF. CDR3 DNA: TGTGCCACCGCCCAAGGGGCTCCGGACACCGGGGAGCTGTTTTTT.

This clone was counted between two and nine times. The rearrangement links TRBV6-5 to TRBJ2-7; 8 nucleotides align to TRBD2. With 2 bases clipped from V and 1 base from J, the junction kept 4 bases outside the gene matches. The V gene's germline CDR1 is MNHEY and CDR2 SVGAGI. The CDR3 has 15 residues. The CDR3 region has the DNA TGTGCCAGCAGTTACCGGCTAGCGGGTTCCTACGAGCAGTACTTC. Translation gives CASSYRLAGSYEQYF.

The gene calls are TRBV6-6 and TRBJ1-4; tentatively, D is TRBD1 (5 bases). V was cut by 2 bases and J by 6 bases, with 10 bases left in between. The germline V gene has CDR1 MNHNY and CDR2 SVGAGI (reference sequence). The CDR3 totals 14 residues. The CDR3: CASSYNGADEKLFF. The CDR3 DNA follows: TGTGCCAGCAGTTACAATGGGGCAGATGAAAAACTGTTTTTT.

The rearrangement links TRBV13 to TRBJ2-3, with 12 bases fitting TRBD2. The germline gives CDR1 PRHDT, CDR2 FYEKMQ (reference sequence). J lost 4 bases, V lost 5 bases, and 10 bases had no gene match. CDR3 size: 17 residues. The CDR3 loop reads CASSTLVGLAGSDTQYF. The CDR3 DNA is TGTGCCAGCAGCACCCTCGTAGGACTAGCGGGGTCAGATACGCAGTATTTT.

This clone was detected once. This rearrangement joins TRBV5-1 to TRBJ1-5; D not resolved. Germline V gives CDR1 SGHRS, CDR2 YFSETQ. The CDR3 totals 14 residues. Trimming removed 7 bases at V and 6 bases at J, with 17 bases between. CDR3: CASLHWEWRQPQHF. CDR3 DNA sequence: TGCGCCAGCCTTCACTGGGAATGGCGTCAGCCCCAGCATTTT.

V gene TRBV6-6 combines with J gene TRBJ2-5; 8 bases are a match to TRBD2. The V gene end was trimmed by 6 bases and the J gene end by 3 bases; junction bases not matched to a gene: 6. The CDR3 covers 14 residues. CDR1 is MNHNY, CDR2 SVGAGI, per germline (reference sequence). The CDR3: CASSPRTSKETQYF. The CDR3 nucleotides are TGTGCCAGCAGCCCCCGGACTAGCAAAGAGACCCAGTACTTC.

This clone was observed a few times. The V gene is TRBV30, the J gene TRBJ1-6; the D gene is possibly TRBD1 (5 bases). CDR1 and CDR2 from the germline V gene are GTSNPN and SVGIG (reference sequence). Trimming left V 5 bases short and J 4 bases short, with 9 bases between. CDR3 length: 13 residues. The DNA for the CDR3 is TGTGCCTGGCAACAGGATTATAATTCACCCCTCCACTTT. As protein: CAWQQDYNSPLHF.

V gene TRBV2 combines with J gene TRBJ1-1, with 9 bases identical to TRBD1. The CDR3 is 15 amino acids. The V gene's germline CDR1 is SNHLY and CDR2 FYNNEI. V lost 6 bases, J lost 2 bases, and 7 bases stayed unmatched. CDR3 coding DNA: TGTGCCAGCAGAATCACAGGGGGCAGAAACACTGAAGCTTTCTTT. Protein sequence: CASRITGGRNTEAFF.

The chain couples TRBV10-3 to TRBJ1-2; D uncertain. V shed 8 bases and J shed 1 base, with 20 bases lying between them. CDR1 and CDR2 from the germline V gene are ENHRY and SYGVKD. The length of the CDR3 is 16 residues. This CDR3 is CAIGDTNTALNYGYTF. CDR3 DNA sequence: TGTGCCATCGGGGATACTAATACCGCGCTTAACTATGGCTACACCTTC.

This chain links TRBV5-1 with TRBJ2-5, with D possibly being TRBD1 (5 bases). The V gene's germline CDR1 is SGHRS and CDR2 YFSETQ. Trimming cost V 4 bases and J 2 bases, with 15 bases left between them. The CDR3 consists of 15 residues. The chain's CDR3 is CASSRPGIGQETQYF. In nucleotides, the CDR3 is TGCGCCAGCAGCCGCCCAGGGATCGGGCAAGAGACCCAGTACTTC.

This clone was picked up a small number of times. The chain links TRBV29-1 to TRBJ1-4; a possible D gene is TRBD1 (5 bases). The CDR3 is made up of 15 amino acids. V was trimmed by 8 bases and J by 0 bases, leaving 16 bases between them. The germline V gene encodes CDR1 SQVTM and CDR2 ANQGSEA. The CDR3 here is CSFISGFSTNEKLFF. CDR3 in DNA: TGCAGCTTCATTTCAGGGTTCTCAACTAATGAAAAACTGTTTTTT.